The present T cell receptor beta chain was sequenced within a study of identical twins (dated by TCRdb to 2015 to 2016). About the investigation overall: To test whether fetal clonotypes persist, the study used deep sequencing on TCR alpha and beta repertoires from monozygotic twins, unrelated adults of various ages, and cord blood. To rule out contamination, replicate twin experiments were performed at different times with different library preparation protocols.

The CDR3 measures 11 amino acids from cysteine to phenylalanine. The entry retains the CDR3 DNA only, 33 bases that are in frame from base 1. Trimming at the junction amounts to 1 base on V and 13 bases on J, and the germline ends lie 8 bases apart. The germline V gene sets CDR1 to MGHDK and CDR2 to SYGVNS. The full study reports these points: Recombination models systematically underestimated out-of-frame TCR alpha sharing in monozygotic twins but agreed with sharing between unrelated individuals. Fewer insertions were carried by abundant cord blood beta clonotypes, a similar but weaker trend appeared in young adult naive repertoires, and no such trend appeared in memory repertoires. Because the same donors could not be followed over many years, the conclusions depended on cross-sectional statistical analysis. Out-of-frame TCR alpha sequences shared between twins showed an excess of low generation-probability sequences compared with coincidental sharing between unrelated individuals. Zero-insertion analyses could be partly confounded by invariant T cells such as MAIT and iNKT, though diverse VJ usage argued against such confounding for most clonotypes. The excess sharing between twins in beta out-of-frame sequences was weaker because fewer shared sequences reduced the signal-to-noise ratio.

Every donor in the study was a healthy Caucasian. The study also sequenced three unrelated non-twin adults: a male aged 18 to 30, a male aged 50 to 59 and a female aged 50 to 59. Using Miltenyi CD45RO+ enrichment and human naive T-cell isolation kits, memory (CD45RO+) and naive T cells were isolated from PBMC. The receptor library was made with 5' RACE. Data came from an Illumina HiSeq 2000. A universal primer binding site was added through template switching, and the final cDNA carried a unique molecular identifier so that TCR cDNA molecules could be counted accurately. Specific primers in the conserved constant-segment region were used to synthesize first-strand cDNA for the TCR alpha and beta chains. To control for contamination, each cDNA library was double barcoded with a SMART-Mk sample barcode plus Illumina barcodes. TruSeq adapter sequences, together with Illumina sample barcodes, were added in two successive PCR steps. Sequencing of the TCR alpha and beta cDNA libraries was done on the Illumina HiSeq platform using custom primers. From the authors' description of their analysis: MiGEC was used to process raw reads and extract unique molecular identifiers, and MiXCR was used to find CDR3 positions. Recombination models were inferred per individual with the repgenHMM and IGoR tools using an EM algorithm. The analysis of shared clonotypes was done with the tcR package in R, with sharing normalized by the product of cloneset sizes. To study raw recombination free of thymic and clonal selection effects, out-of-frame nonproductive sequences were analyzed. TCRdb reanalyzed the raw reads on its own, using fastp at Q25 for trimming and MiXCR for clone calling, and kept in-frame beta chains. Rows with a matching CDR3 protein are joined into one entry that keeps the most common DNA and genes. The V and J calls were not made by the authors but by TCRdb's processing. In all, the sample holds 350,000 or so distinct CDR3 sequences, and roughly 10% of those were seen once. In total, the top ten clones hold 8.5% to 10% of the sample.

About this clonotype: No cognate antigen has been identified for it. Per-base qualities were not stored, and no clone one base away is much larger.

This sequence was found in a woman in her 50s in good health. The sequencing input was naive T cells sorted from blood. Per the publication, the cell subset or site label means: cells isolated with a human naive T-cell isolation kit. This chain is built from TRBV25-1 and TRBJ2-1, with the identity of the D gene unclear. The encoded CDR3 is CASSELRSQFF. The sequenced DNA is TGTGCCAGCAGTGAATTAAGGAGCCAGTTCTTC. Here the CDR3 is joined to the reference TRBV25-1 and TRBJ2-1 genes, and the full variable domain is: EADIYQTPRYLVIGTGKKITLECSQTMGHDKMYWYQQDPGMELHLIHYSYGVNSTEKGDLSSESTVSRIRTEHFPLTLESARPSHTSQYLCASSELRSQFFGPGTRLTVL.